The 21 T cell receptor beta chains below all came from one sample that was sequenced in a study of PD-L1 blockade in urothelial cancer. TCRdb's table, derived via immunoSEQ multiplex PCR, lists solely in-frame clones and lacks some. Here the sample spans roughly 44,000 clones, around 80% being singletons. The input for sequencing was PBMCs, taken around atezolizumab (anti-PD-L1) treatment. The receptor source for this set is a man aged 65 to 79 with urothelial cancer.

The V and J genes are TRBV5-1 and TRBJ2-1, with TRBD2 matching over 7 bases. V lost 4 bases, J lost 7 bases, and 2 bases stayed unmatched. The CDR3 spans 12 residues. CDR1 and CDR2 from the germline V gene are SGHRS and YFSETQ. The chain's CDR3 is CASSQLANEQFF. CDR3 bases: TGCGCCAGCAGCCAACTAGCGAATGAGCAGTTCTTC.

The chain uses TRBV5-4 and TRBJ2-1; D perhaps matches TRBD1 (5 bases). Trimming cost V 4 bases and J 3 bases, with 17 bases left between them. The CDR3 extends over 16 amino acids. The germline CDR1 and CDR2 sequences are SGHNT and YYREEE (reference sequence). CDR3 amino acids: CASSDLRRTGYNEQFF. Here the CDR3 DNA reads TGTGCCAGCAGCGATCTTAGAAGAACAGGCTACAATGAGCAGTTCTTC.

The genes are TRBV4-2 and TRBJ2-7; 8 bases are shared with TRBD1. Germline V lookup: CDR1 LGHNA, CDR2 YNFKEQ. Unmatched junction bases numbered 10, after V lost 0 bases and J lost 0 bases. This CDR3 contains 18 residues. Here the CDR3 reads CASSQDLPRGHVSYEQYF. For the CDR3, the DNA is TGTGCCAGCAGCCAAGATCTTCCCAGGGGGCACGTCTCCTACGAGCAGTACTTC.

J is TRBJ1-2 and V is TRBV5-1; unclear D gene. The CDR3 is 12 residues long. Trimming left V 4 bases short and J 7 bases short, with 11 bases between. The V gene's germline CDR1 is SGHRS and CDR2 YFSETQ. For the CDR3, the DNA is TGCGCCAGCAGCCCGACCGGGAGTGGCTACACCTTC. As protein: CASSPTGSGYTF.

The V gene is TRBV6-1, the J gene TRBJ1-3; D might be TRBD1 (5 bases). Between the trimmed V and J ends, which lost 8 bases and 0 bases, there was a span of 14 bases. Per the germline V gene, CDR1 is MNHNS and CDR2 is SASEGT. The CDR3 is 15 amino acids. The DNA of the CDR3 is TGTGCCAGCGTGCGTGGGGCTAACTCTGGAAACACCATATATTTT. This codes for CASVRGANSGNTIYF.

The chain joins TRBV27 to TRBJ1-2; 10 bases match TRBD1. The V segment lost 3 bases and the J segment 13 bases; nucleotides outside the gene matches: 8. Germline CDR1 MNHEY, CDR2 SMNVEV (reference sequence). The CDR3 length is 13 residues. The CDR3 sequence is CASSLGQGFFFTF. Written as DNA, the CDR3 is TGTGCCAGCAGTTTGGGACAGGGGTTCTTCTTCACCTTC.

The J gene is TRBJ1-2, the V gene TRBV2; possible D gene TRBD1, 5 bases. V was clipped by 6 bases and J by 2 bases, with 10 bases between them. CDR3 length equals 13 residues. Germline CDR1 reads SNHLY; CDR2 reads FYNNEI. The CDR3 sequence is CASRPDRNYGYTF. The CDR3 DNA reads as TGTGCCAGCAGACCCGACAGAAACTATGGCTACACCTTC.

This clone has only a few counts. The CDR3 reads CASSVAGSSYEQYF. In nucleotides, the CDR3 is TGTGCCAGCAGTGTGGCAGGGTCATCCTACGAGCAGTACTTC. The chain has TRBV6-1 and TRBJ2-7; the D gene is possibly TRBD1 (5 bases). Trimming took off 4 bases at V and 1 base at J, with 11 bases between the two ends. The V gene's germline CDR1 is MNHNS and CDR2 SASEGT. The CDR3 loop spans 14 amino acids.

This sequence joins TRBV28 and TRBJ2-4; unclear D gene. CDR3 length: 15 amino acids. Germline V gives CDR1 MDHEN, CDR2 SYDVKM. The ends were cut back, 1 base at V and 0 bases at J, with 7 bases in the middle. The CDR3 spells CASSLSVLAKNIQYF. The CDR3 DNA reads TGTGCCAGCAGTTTATCGGTGTTAGCCAAAAACATTCAGTACTTC.

The chain is built from TRBV29-1 and TRBJ1-3; TRBD1 matches at 7 bases. CDR1 SQVTM and CDR2 ANQGSEA come from the germline V gene. The CDR3 has 13 amino acids. J gave up 2 bases and V 4 bases, and 2 bases lay outside the gene matches. The CDR3 loop reads CSVGQGTGNTIYF. Written as DNA, the CDR3 is TGCAGCGTTGGACAGGGAACTGGAAACACCATATATTTT.

V gene TRBV7-9 combines with J gene TRBJ2-1; 13 bases agree with TRBD2. The V gene's germline CDR1 is SEHNR and CDR2 FQNEAQ (reference sequence). The CDR3 has 15 residues. The V gene end was trimmed by 6 bases and the J gene end by 9 bases; junction bases not matched to a gene: 8. This CDR3 is CASRLAGGATGEQFF. The CDR3 bases are TGTGCCAGCAGACTAGCGGGAGGGGCTACCGGTGAGCAGTTCTTC.

V usage is TRBV28 and J usage is TRBJ1-4, with a tentative D call TRBD1 (5 bases). Germline CDR1 and CDR2: MDHEN and SYDVKM. Trimming left V 6 bases short and J 7 bases short, with 18 bases between. This CDR3 is 15 amino acids long. CDR3 nucleotides: TGTGCCAGCAGCTCCGGACATACTAACCTTGAAAAACTGTTTTTT. The encoded protein is CASSSGHTNLEKLFF.

The gene calls are TRBV7-2 and TRBJ1-1; D gene ambiguous. The CDR3 is 13 residues long. V was shortened by 5 bases and J by 1 base, with 8 bases between the two germline ends. In germline, CDR1 is SGHTA, CDR2 FQGNSA. DNA for the CDR3: TGTGCCAGCAGCGCCTACAGGAACACTGAAGCTTTCTTT. Translated: CASSAYRNTEAFF.

V usage is TRBV29-1 and J usage is TRBJ2-7; 12 bases fit TRBD2. The V gene's germline CDR1 is SQVTM and CDR2 ANQGSEA. The CDR3 runs 16 residues. V was clipped by 1 base and J by 0 bases; unmatched bases: 4. CDR3 bases: TGCAGCGTTGAAGGAGCTAGCGGGAGGGACTCCTACGAGCAGTACTTC. This translates into CSVEGASGRDSYEQYF.

This clone turned up a few times. The V gene is TRBV7-9, the J gene TRBJ2-1; tentative D call: TRBD1 (6 bases). Per the germline V gene, CDR1 is SEHNR and CDR2 is FQNEAQ (reference sequence). Trimming removed 5 bases at V and 2 bases at J, with 22 bases between. The CDR3 extends over 18 amino acids. This CDR3 reads CASSRVGRGHLTYNEQFF. CDR3 nucleotides: TGTGCCAGCAGCCGCGTTGGCCGGGGACACTTAACCTACAATGAGCAGTTCTTC.

This sequence joins TRBV7-2 and TRBJ1-2; perhaps TRBD1 as D (5 bases). V gave up 5 bases and J gave up 2 bases, with 9 bases separating them. The germline V gene has CDR1 SGHTA and CDR2 FQGNSA. The CDR3 is 13 amino acids. CDR3 protein: CASSPQENYGYTF. CDR3 DNA sequence: TGTGCCAGCAGCCCACAGGAAAACTATGGCTACACCTTC.

The chain recombines TRBV28 with TRBJ2-5; 8 nucleotides align to TRBD2. V lost 6 bases, J lost 3 bases, and 9 bases stayed unmatched. CDR1 is MDHEN, CDR2 SYDVKM, per germline. The CDR3 runs 15 residues. The CDR3 bases are TGTGCCAGCAGCGCGGGGGGCGGGGCTGAAGAGACCCAGTACTTC. Protein: CASSAGGGAEETQYF.

As concerns this clone: At one boundary the junction diverges from the germline segment, which might be a read error. The chain employs TRBV28 and TRBJ1-2; the D is unclear. The CDR3 extends over 14 amino acids. Germline V gene sequence: CDR1 MDHEN, CDR2 SYDVKM. CDR3 loop: CVSSLSRNGYGYTF. The DNA for the CDR3 is TGTGTCAGCAGTTTATCCAGGAACGGCTATGGCTACACCTTC.

V is TRBV7-3 and J is TRBJ1-1; D is uncertain. The CDR3 has 13 residues. V was clipped by 5 bases and J by 6 bases, with 13 bases between them. Germline V gives CDR1 SGHTA, CDR2 FQGTGA. CDR3 in DNA: TGTGCCAGCAGCCCTAGAGGGCAGGCTGAAGCTTTCTTT. It encodes CASSPRGQAEAFF.

The chain combines TRBV28 with TRBJ2-7; 14 bases align to TRBD2. The CDR3 covers 15 residues. The V and J ends lost 10 bases and 5 bases, in that order; junction bases with no gene match: 10. In germline, CDR1 is MDHEN, CDR2 SYDVKM. The CDR3 DNA reads TGTGCCACTCGAAGGACTAGCGGGAGGAGCGACGAGCAGTACTTC. It translates to CATRRTSGRSDEQYF.

The chain links TRBV5-1 to TRBJ1-6; no clear D gene. V gave up 0 bases and J gave up 0 bases, with 4 bases separating them. This CDR3 contains 15 residues. From germline, CDR1 is SGHRS and CDR2 YFSETQ. CDR3: CASSLDSSYNSPLHF. The CDR3 region has the DNA TGCGCCAGCAGCTTGGACAGCTCCTATAATTCACCCCTCCACTTT. Looking up the rest from reference TRBV5-1 and TRBJ1-6 gives the full variable domain: KAGVTQTPRYLIKTRGQQVTLSCSPISGHRSVSWYQQTPGQGLQFLFEYFSETQRNKGNFPGRFSGRQFSNSRSEMNVSTLELGDSALYLCASSLDSSYNSPLHFGNGTRLTVT.